The 30 T cell receptor beta chains below were found in one sample sequenced in a study of shared clonotypes between healthy human individuals. Clones were read by immunoSEQ multiplex PCR, and TCRdb kept only the in-frame ones, dropping some. The sample has about 1.1 million clones, approximately 77% seen once. The sample comprised memory CD4+ T cells from PBMCs. Subset specified: CD45RA-negative fraction. These TCRs come from a man between 18 and 29 years old in good health. Some clones in this sample may be carry-over from other donors' samples.

V and J are TRBV5-4 and TRBJ1-1; no clear D gene. This CDR3 has 15 residues. CDR1 and CDR2 (germline): SGHNT, YYREEE (reference sequence). Between the trimmed V and J ends, which lost 4 bases and 1 base, there was a span of 14 bases. CDR3 loop: CASSLSKSGNTEAFF. CDR3 nucleotides: TGTGCCAGCAGCCTTTCGAAGTCAGGGAACACTGAAGCTTTCTTT.

The chain combines TRBV4-2 with TRBJ2-2, with D uncertain. Germline CDR1 reads LGHNA; CDR2 reads YNFKEQ. V was cut by 1 base and J by 7 bases, with 10 bases left in between. CDR3 length: 14 residues. The CDR3 DNA is TGTGCCAGCAGCCAAGCTCCGAGTAGCGGGGAGCTGTTTTTT. Amino acid sequence: CASSQAPSSGELFF.

The J gene is TRBJ2-3, the V gene TRBV11-3; 14 nucleotides agree with TRBD2. The CDR3 totals 16 residues. V lost 4 bases and J lost 6; bases outside the gene matches: 6. The germline CDR1 and CDR2 sequences are SGHNT and YENEEA. In nucleotides, the CDR3 is TGTGCCAGCAGCTCCGGGACTAGCGGGAGATCCGATACGCAGTATTTT. Its translation: CASSSGTSGRSDTQYF.

This clone was seen at least ten times. This sequence joins TRBV30 and TRBJ2-3; TRBD2 is a possible D gene (6 bases). CDR1 is GTSNPN and CDR2 is SVGIG in the germline V gene (reference sequence). Trimming took 5 bases from V and 2 from J, leaving 17 bases between them. The CDR3 is 15 residues long. The CDR3, as DNA: TGTGCCTGGGCTCGGGCCCGGGGGACCACAGATACGCAGTATTTT. It specifies CAWARARGTTDTQYF.

A remark on this clone: Other DNA sequences from this sample encode an identical CDR3 as well. This chain's CDR3 is CASSLSYEQYF. The DNA of the CDR3 is TGTGCCAGCAGCTTAAGCTACGAGCAGTACTTC. This chain connects TRBV7-9 to TRBJ2-7; D is unresolved. Germline values: CDR1 SEHNR, CDR2 FQNEAQ (reference sequence). V lost 2 bases and J 3 bases, leaving 2 bases between the germline ends. This CDR3 spans 11 amino acids. The full variable domain, rest sourced from reference TRBV7-9 and TRBJ2-7, is DTGVSQNPRHKITKRGQNVTFRCDPISEHNRLYWYRQTLGQGPEFLTYFQNEAQLEKSRLLSDRFSAERPKGSFSTLEIQRTEQGDSAMYLCASSLSYEQYFGPGTRLTVT.

This clone was recorded a few times. V and J are TRBV12-5 and TRBJ1-5; D is perhaps TRBD1 (6 bases). There are 17 residues in the CDR3. Germline V gives CDR1 LGHNT, CDR2 FRNRAP. The CDR3 DNA follows: TGTGCCACGTCCCGCCGACAGGCCTCCTATAGCAATCAGCCCCAGCATTTT. It yields the protein CATSRRQASYSNQPQHF. The full variable domain, its missing parts supplied by reference TRBV12-5 and TRBJ1-5, is DARVTQTPRHKVTEMGQEVTMRCQPILGHNTVFWYRQTMMQGLELLAYFRNRAPLDDSGMPKDRFSAEMPDATLATLKIQPSEPRDSAVYFCATSRRQASYSNQPQHFGDGTRLSIL.

J is TRBJ2-6 and V is TRBV7-9; D gene uncertain. Trimming shortened V by 1 base and J by 0 bases, and 4 bases separated the two germline ends. Germline CDR1 reads SEHNR; CDR2 reads FQNEAQ (reference sequence). This CDR3 has 15 amino acids. CDR3 amino acids: CASSLDGSGANVLTF. DNA for the CDR3: TGTGCCAGCAGCTTAGACGGCTCTGGGGCCAACGTCCTGACTTTC.

Concerning this clone: Other nucleotide sequences in the sample specify the same CDR3. The chain has TRBV27 and TRBJ1-5; D is possibly TRBD1 (5 bases). V lost 0 bases to trimming and J lost 7 bases, with 10 bases between them. The length of the CDR3 is 14 residues. Germline loops: CDR1 MNHEY, CDR2 SMNVEV (reference sequence). Here the CDR3 reads CASSLSQGWQPQHF. The DNA of the CDR3 is TGTGCCAGCAGTTTATCCCAGGGATGGCAGCCCCAGCATTTT.

V usage is TRBV2 and J usage is TRBJ2-7; D ambiguous. Germline loops: CDR1 SNHLY, CDR2 FYNNEI. V was shortened by 6 bases and J by 7 bases, with 16 bases between the two germline ends. The CDR3 runs 13 residues. As DNA, the CDR3 is TGTGCCAGCAGAGGGTATAGGACCTCGGAGCAGTACTTC. It specifies CASRGYRTSEQYF.

This chain uses TRBV5-4 with TRBJ2-2; the D is unclear. CDR1 is SGHNT, CDR2 YYREEE, per germline (reference sequence). The CDR3 is 14 residues long. The ends were cut back, 0 bases at V and 4 bases at J, with 7 bases in the middle. CDR3 sequence reads: CASSLAAVTGELFF. CDR3 DNA sequence: TGTGCCAGCAGCTTGGCCGCGGTCACCGGGGAGCTGTTTTTT.

The chain employs TRBV7-3 and TRBJ2-2; no definite D call. V gave up 6 bases and J gave up 6 bases, with 14 bases separating them. The CDR3 contains 14 residues. CDR1 and CDR2 from the germline V gene are SGHTA and FQGTGA. The CDR3 here is CASRPSPVPGELFF. The CDR3 DNA sequence: TGTGCCAGCAGGCCATCCCCTGTTCCCGGGGAGCTGTTTTTT.

This clone has only a few counts. The CDR3 region has the DNA TGCGCCAGCAGCCCTACCCCCCTGGGCAGTCAGCCCCAGCATTTT. Protein sequence: CASSPTPLGSQPQHF. The chain recombines TRBV4-1 with TRBJ1-5; D is uncertain. CDR1 and CDR2 (germline): MGHRA, YSYEKL. This CDR3 spans 15 amino acids. Trimming pared 4 bases from V and 6 bases from J, leaving 16 bases between.

The chain carries TRBV5-1 and TRBJ1-5, with D possibly matching TRBD1 (5 bases). The length of the CDR3 is 14 residues. Per the germline V gene, CDR1 is SGHRS and CDR2 is YFSETQ. V lost 4 bases to trimming and J lost 8 bases, with 16 bases between them. CDR3 sequence reads: CASSRDYYSEPQHF. DNA of the CDR3: TGCGCCAGCAGCCGGGACTATTACTCGGAGCCCCAGCATTTT. The full variable domain, with the rest looked up from reference TRBV5-1 and TRBJ1-5, is KAGVTQTPRYLIKTRGQQVTLSCSPISGHRSVSWYQQTPGQGLQFLFEYFSETQRNKGNFPGRFSGRQFSNSRSEMNVSTLELGDSALYLCASSRDYYSEPQHFGDGTRLSIL.

This chain links TRBV4-1 with TRBJ1-5; D possibly corresponds to TRBD1 (5 bases). This CDR3 is 16 amino acids long. V lost 1 base to trimming and J lost 2 bases, with 12 bases between them. Germline lookup yields CDR1 MGHRA and CDR2 YSYEKL. CDR3 sequence reads: CASSQGPGRGNQPQHF. DNA of the CDR3: TGCGCCAGCAGCCAAGGTCCAGGGAGGGGCAATCAGCCCCAGCATTTT.

This clone came up once. This chain joins TRBV25-1 and TRBJ1-2, with D hard to call. The CDR3 spans 12 residues. CDR1 MGHDK and CDR2 SYGVNS come from the germline V gene. Between the trimmed V and J ends, which lost 5 bases and 7 bases, there was a span of 11 bases. The CDR3 region has the DNA TGTGCCAGCAGTCTAGATAGAGGTGGCTACACCTTC. Translation gives CASSLDRGGYTF.

The V and J genes are TRBV14 and TRBJ2-7; possibly TRBD1 or TRBD2 for D (5 bases each). V was trimmed by 5 bases and J by 3 bases, leaving 20 bases between them. There are 16 residues in the CDR3. Looked up from germline, CDR1 is SGHDN and CDR2 is FVKESK. Written as DNA, the CDR3 is TGTGCCAGCAGCGAAGGAAGGCAGGGAGATTTCTACGAGCAGTACTTC. It translates to CASSEGRQGDFYEQYF.

This clone was counted a few times. The V and J genes are TRBV6-5 and TRBJ1-2, with D maybe TRBD1 (6 bases). The germline CDR1 and CDR2 sequences are MNHEY and SVGAGI. With 0 bases removed from V and 1 base from J, the gap between germline ends came to 6 bases. The CDR3 extends over 14 amino acids. The CDR3 region is CASSYSGHNYGYTF. The CDR3 DNA sequence: TGTGCCAGCAGTTACTCGGGACATAACTATGGCTACACCTTC.

This rearrangement joins TRBV10-3 to TRBJ2-5; no reliable D call. V was pared by 2 bases and J by 5 bases, with 6 bases between. Germline V gives CDR1 ENHRY, CDR2 SYGVKD. The length of the CDR3 is 12 residues. The chain's CDR3 is CAISEGLETQYF. In DNA form, the CDR3 reads TGTGCCATCAGTGAGGGGTTGGAGACCCAGTACTTC.

The CDR3 bases are TGTGCCAGCTGGGCCTACGAGCAGTACTTC. It yields the protein CASWAYEQYF. The rearrangement joins TRBV28 to TRBJ2-7; D ambiguous. This CDR3 region has 10 residues. Germline values: CDR1 MDHEN, CDR2 SYDVKM. The germline V and J ends were trimmed by 8 bases and 2 bases, with 4 bases remaining between them.

The chain carries TRBV5-4 and TRBJ1-2, with D possibly TRBD1 on 5 matching bases. This CDR3 has 13 residues. Germline V gives CDR1 SGHNT, CDR2 YYREEE (reference sequence). The CDR3 spells CAGSAGNNYGYTF. The CDR3 nucleotides read TGTGCAGGATCGGCAGGGAACAACTATGGCTACACCTTC. The full variable domain, completed using reference TRBV5-4 and TRBJ1-2, is ETGVTQSPTHLIKTRGQQVTLRCSSQSGHNTVSWYQQALGQGPQFIFQYYREEENGRGNFPPRFSGLQFPNYSSELNVNALELDDSALYLCAGSAGNNYGYTFGSGTRLTVV.

The rearrangement links TRBV13 to TRBJ2-6, with TRBD2 identical over 8 bases. The CDR3 spans 20 residues. Germline values: CDR1 PRHDT, CDR2 FYEKMQ (reference sequence). The trim removed 2 bases at V and 1 base at J, leaving 13 bases unmatched. Here the CDR3 DNA reads TGTGCCAGCAGCTTATTCTCAGCCGCGGGAGGTATATCTGGGGCCAACGTCCTGACTTTC. The encoded protein is CASSLFSAAGGISGANVLTF. Looking up the rest from reference TRBV13 and TRBJ2-6 gives the full variable domain: AAGVIQSPRHLIKEKRETATLKCYPIPRHDTVYWYQQGPGQDPQFLISFYEKMQSDKGSIPDRFSAQQFSDYHSELNMSSLELGDSALYFCASSLFSAAGGISGANVLTFGAGSRLTVL.

This clone was observed many times. J is TRBJ2-2 and V is TRBV11-3; possible D gene TRBD2, 5 bases. The germline CDR1 and CDR2 sequences are SGHNT and YENEEA. The length of the CDR3 is 15 residues. V was clipped by 4 bases and J by 4 bases, with 13 bases between them. This CDR3 is CASSSPGRGTGELFF. CDR3 in DNA: TGTGCCAGCAGCTCCCCTGGTCGGGGCACCGGGGAGCTGTTTTTT.

The V call is TRBV27, the J call TRBJ2-5, with a possible D match to TRBD2 (5 bases). Per germline, CDR1 MNHEY and CDR2 SMNVEV (reference sequence). V was shortened by 5 bases and J by 7 bases, with 14 bases between the two germline ends. The CDR3 is made up of 13 amino acids. The CDR3 nucleotides read TGTGCCAGCAGTCCGGACTTCGGGATGACCCAGTACTTC. This encodes CASSPDFGMTQYF.

This rearrangement joins TRBV11-3 to TRBJ2-1; tentatively, D is TRBD2 (5 bases). The CDR3 extends over 13 amino acids. The V gene's germline CDR1 is SGHNT and CDR2 YENEEA. V dropped 5 bases and J dropped 9 bases, with 14 bases sitting between them. This CDR3 is CASSRVGDTEQFF. CDR3 bases: TGTGCCAGCAGCCGGGTGGGAGATACTGAGCAGTTCTTC.

V gene TRBV6-6 combines with J gene TRBJ2-1; possibly TRBD1 or TRBD2 for D (5 bases each). V lost 8 bases, J lost 4 bases, and 6 bases lay in between. Germline loops: CDR1 MNHNY, CDR2 SVGAGI (reference sequence). The CDR3 length is 11 residues. The CDR3 DNA reads as TGTGCCAGCGGGGGATACAATGAGCAGTTCTTC. The encoded protein is CASGGYNEQFF.

The chain uses TRBV30 and TRBJ2-2; TRBD1 is a possible D gene (6 bases). Germline values: CDR1 GTSNPN, CDR2 SVGIG (reference sequence). There are 13 residues in the CDR3. V was clipped by 7 bases and J by 7 bases, with 16 bases between them. The CDR3: CALGAYNGGELFF. The CDR3 DNA sequence: TGTGCCTTGGGGGCGTATAACGGCGGGGAGCTGTTTTTT.

This chain joins TRBV10-3 and TRBJ1-1; D gene ambiguous. The CDR3 spans 14 residues. V lost 3 bases to trimming and J lost 5 bases, with 13 bases between them. In germline, CDR1 is ENHRY, CDR2 SYGVKD. The CDR3 here is CAISEREGVTEAFF. In DNA, the CDR3 is TGTGCCATCAGTGAAAGGGAGGGTGTAACTGAAGCTTTCTTT.

The rearrangement links TRBV7-2 to TRBJ1-1; D uncertain. The CDR3 sequence is 12 residues long. Germline loops: CDR1 SGHTA, CDR2 FQGNSA. Between the trimmed V and J ends, which lost 3 bases and 9 bases, there was a span of 11 bases. The CDR3 spells CASSFVTTKAFF. DNA of the CDR3: TGTGCCAGCAGCTTTGTAACAACCAAAGCTTTCTTT.

V is TRBV7-8 and J is TRBJ2-2; D remains unclear. This CDR3 has 16 residues. Looked up from germline, CDR1 is SGHVS and CDR2 is FQNEAQ. Trimming cost V 1 base and J 0 bases, with 9 bases left between them. The CDR3 region is CASSLGEPANTGELFF. In DNA form, the CDR3 reads TGTGCCAGCAGCTTAGGAGAGCCCGCGAACACCGGGGAGCTGTTTTTT.

The CDR3, as DNA: TGTGCCAGCGGGTCAGAAGGCACTGAAGCTTTCTTT. Translating it yields CASGSEGTEAFF. J is TRBJ1-1 and V is TRBV28; D is ambiguous. This CDR3 spans 12 amino acids. Germline lookup yields CDR1 MDHEN and CDR2 SYDVKM. Trimming took 8 bases from V and 4 from J, leaving 11 bases between them.